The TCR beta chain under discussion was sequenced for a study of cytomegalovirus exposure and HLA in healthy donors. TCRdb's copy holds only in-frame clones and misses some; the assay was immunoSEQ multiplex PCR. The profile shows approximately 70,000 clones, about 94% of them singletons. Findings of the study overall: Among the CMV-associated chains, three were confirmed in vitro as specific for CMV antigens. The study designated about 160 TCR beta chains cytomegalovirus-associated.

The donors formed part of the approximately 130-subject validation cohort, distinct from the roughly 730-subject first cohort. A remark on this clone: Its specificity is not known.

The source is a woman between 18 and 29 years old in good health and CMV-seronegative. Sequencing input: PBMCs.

This CDR3 reads CASSASPPQGRQPQHF. Written as DNA, the CDR3 is TGCGCCAGCAGTGCCTCCCCCCCGCAGGGGCGTCAGCCCCAGCATTTT. The genes are TRBV10-1 and TRBJ1-5; TRBD1 is a possible D gene (6 bases). This CDR3 has 16 amino acids. Trimming left V 4 bases short and J 6 bases short, with 19 bases between. Germline CDR1 WNHNN, CDR2 SYGVQD (reference sequence).